The 25 T cell receptor beta chains below all came from one sample that was sequenced in a study of T cells in Graves' hyperthyroidism and ophthalmopathy (dated by TCRdb to about 2019). The library was prepared using multiplex PCR. The sequencer was an Illumina HiSeq 2000. The TCR beta CDR3 regions were amplified from the RNA transcripts. The first round of RT-PCR for the TCR CDR3 was performed with the HTBI primer set and the Qiagen OneStep RT-PCR kit. The public reads were reanalyzed by TCRdb: fastp trimming at Q25, MiXCR alignment, in-frame beta chains only. Each entry is one CDR3 protein sequence, shown with its most common DNA and genes. The sample table lists under 600,000 distinct CDR3 sequences, roughly 16% of them with a count of one. The top ten hold roughly 3.3% of the sample. The specimen was blood. Source of these receptors: a woman aged 40 to 50 with Graves' ophthalmopathy.

This clonotype showed up many times. The J gene is TRBJ2-7, the V gene TRBV2; D is possibly TRBD1 (5 bases). Looked up from germline, CDR1 is SNHLY and CDR2 is FYNNEI. The CDR3 covers 16 residues. V was trimmed by 4 bases and J by 3 bases, leaving 19 bases between them. The CDR3 DNA reads as TGTGCCAGCAGTGTGGAAGGGGCCACGAATAACTACGAGCAGTACTTC. Protein: CASSVEGATNNYEQYF.

This sequence joins TRBV5-1 and TRBJ1-1, with D unclear. Trimming stripped 7 bases from V and 5 bases from J, with 12 bases between. The CDR3 runs to 12 residues. CDR1 is SGHRS, CDR2 YFSETQ, per germline. CDR3: CASGSPGTEAFF. The CDR3 region has the DNA TGCGCCAGCGGCTCACCCGGGACTGAAGCTTTCTTT.

This clonotype has ten or more counts. The junction shows a germline mismatch at one end, possibly a read error. The V and J genes are TRBV6-1 and TRBJ2-3; 13 bases fit TRBD2. Looked up from germline, CDR1 is MNHNS and CDR2 is SASEGT. The CDR3 is made up of 18 amino acids. The CDR3 sequence: CASSKAPGLAGSTDTQYF. The CDR3, as DNA: TGTGCCAGCAGTAAAGCCCCGGGACTAGCGGGAAGCACAGATACGCAGTATTTT.

This clonotype was detected a few times. The genes are TRBV6-1 and TRBJ1-2; no definite D call. The CDR3 runs to 13 residues. The V gene's germline CDR1 is MNHNS and CDR2 SASEGT. Trimming shortened V by 6 bases and J by 6 bases, and 14 bases separated the two germline ends. CDR3 sequence (DNA): TGTGCCAGCAGCCAAACGAATTCACATGGCTACACCTTC. It encodes CASSQTNSHGYTF.

Points on this clonotype: A much larger clone lies a single base off, so this may be a read error. V usage is TRBV7-2 and J usage is TRBJ2-5; a weak D match, TRBD2 (6 bases). Between the trimmed V and J ends, which lost 1 base and 4 bases, there was a span of 22 bases. Germline CDR1 is SGHTA and CDR2 is FQGNSA. The CDR3 covers 18 residues. The CDR3 DNA reads as TGTGCCAGCAGCTTAGATAAGGAGCAGGAGGGCCGCGCAGAGACCCAGTACTTC. Its translation is CASSLDKEQEGRAETQYF. The full variable domain, in which reference TRBV7-2 and TRBJ2-5 provide the parts outside the CDR3, is GAGVSQSPSNKVTEKGKDVELRCDPISGHTALYWYRQSLGQGLEFLIYFQGNSAPDKSGLPSDRFSAERTGGSVSTLTIQRTQQEDSAVYLCASSLDKEQEGRAETQYFGPGTRLLVL.

At least ten counts were recorded for this clonotype. V and J are TRBV13 and TRBJ1-1, with 7 bases aligning to TRBD1. The CDR3 extends over 15 amino acids. CDR1 and CDR2 from the germline V gene are PRHDT and FYEKMQ (reference sequence). The trim removed 5 bases at V and 4 bases at J, leaving 10 bases unmatched. The CDR3 region has the DNA TGTGCCAGCAGCACAAATACAGGGGAGATCACTGAAGCTTTCTTT. Translated: CASSTNTGEITEAFF.

This clonotype was counted ten times or more. The chain links TRBV4-1 to TRBJ1-5; no definite D call. The CDR3 runs to 13 residues. Germline lookup yields CDR1 MGHRA and CDR2 YSYEKL. The germline V and J ends were trimmed by 0 bases and 5 bases, with 5 bases remaining between them. CDR3 in DNA: TGCGCCAGCAGCCAAGATTATTATCAGCCCCAGCATTTT. Protein product: CASSQDYYQPQHF.

Ten or more counts support this clonotype. J is TRBJ2-3 and V is TRBV10-2; 8 positions match TRBD2. The germline V gene encodes CDR1 WSHSY and CDR2 SAAADI. With V trimmed by 6 bases and J by 0 bases, 8 bases remained unmatched. The CDR3 sequence is 16 residues long. The CDR3 sequence is CASRDLSGASTDTQYF. The CDR3, as DNA: TGCGCCAGCAGGGACCTTAGCGGGGCCAGCACAGATACGCAGTATTTT.

This clonotype was counted ten times or more. The chain combines TRBV7-9 with TRBJ2-1; D remains unclear. CDR3 length: 12 residues. From germline, CDR1 is SEHNR and CDR2 FQNEAQ (reference sequence). Deletions cut 1 base from V and 9 bases from J, with 7 bases between. The CDR3 loop is CASSLDGPEQFF. DNA for the CDR3: TGTGCCAGCAGCTTAGATGGTCCTGAGCAGTTCTTC.

This chain connects TRBV20-1 to TRBJ2-2; 9 nucleotides match TRBD2. This CDR3 comprises 18 residues. In germline, CDR1 is DFQATT, CDR2 SNEGSKA (reference sequence). The V and J ends lost 1 base and 3 bases, in that order; junction bases with no gene match: 12. CDR3 sequence (DNA): TGCAGTGCTAGAGGATCCGCTGCGGGGGGGCTGCACACCGGGGAGCTGTTTTTT. It yields the protein CSARGSAAGGLHTGELFF.

For this clonotype: A clone one base away is much larger, so this may be a read error. V usage is TRBV2 and J usage is TRBJ1-4; D ambiguous. The V end was cut by 4 bases, the J end by 7 bases, with 16 bases between. Looked up from germline, CDR1 is SNHLY and CDR2 is FYNNEI. The CDR3 runs to 15 residues. CDR3 residues: CASSVMGTISEKLFF. The CDR3 DNA follows: TGTGCCAGCAGTGTGATGGGAACCATTAGTGAAAAACTGTTTTTT.

This clonotype was observed a handful of times. The DNA for the CDR3 is TGCAGTGCTAGACAGCTCCTTGGGGAAAAACTGTTTTTT. The encoded protein is CSARQLLGEKLFF. V and J are TRBV20-1 and TRBJ1-4, with unresolved D. This CDR3 spans 13 amino acids. The V end was cut by 2 bases, the J end by 8 bases, with 12 bases between. The germline V gene has CDR1 DFQATT and CDR2 SNEGSKA (reference sequence).

This clonotype was seen many times. The chain combines TRBV20-1 with TRBJ2-7; TRBD2 agrees at 10 bases. The V gene's germline CDR1 is DFQATT and CDR2 SNEGSKA (reference sequence). CDR3 size: 14 residues. J lost 2 bases, V lost 3 bases, and 4 bases had no gene match. CDR3 nucleotides: TGCAGTGCTAGTCGGACTAGCGGTCCCTACGAGCAGTACTTC. Translation gives CSASRTSGPYEQYF.

This clonotype turned up a few times. The V call is TRBV6-5, the J call TRBJ1-2, with D perhaps matching TRBD1 (6 bases). From germline, CDR1 is MNHEY and CDR2 SVGAGI. Trimming pared 2 bases from V and 6 bases from J, leaving 13 bases between. The CDR3 runs 14 residues. The CDR3 reads CASSYIRQDHGYTF. CDR3 coding DNA: TGTGCCAGCAGTTACATAAGACAGGACCATGGCTACACCTTC.

There are a few counts of this clonotype. The chain couples TRBV20-1 to TRBJ2-1; maybe TRBD2 (5 bases). The germline V and J ends were trimmed by 6 bases and 1 base, with 16 bases remaining between them. The CDR3 has 15 amino acids. CDR1 and CDR2 from the germline V gene are DFQATT and SNEGSKA (reference sequence). This CDR3 is CSAPGFRGSYNEQFF. CDR3 DNA sequence: TGCAGTGCACCCGGCTTCCGGGGTTCCTACAATGAGCAGTTCTTC.

This clonotype showed up many times. V usage is TRBV2 and J usage is TRBJ2-2, with D possibly being TRBD2 (6 bases). This CDR3 spans 14 amino acids. Germline CDR1 and CDR2: SNHLY and FYNNEI. Between the trimmed V and J ends, which lost 7 bases and 7 bases, there was a span of 16 bases. CDR3: CASTARESGGELFF. The CDR3 DNA reads TGTGCCAGCACAGCTCGGGAGAGTGGCGGGGAGCTGTTTTTT.

This clonotype was seen repeatedly, ten times or more. The V call is TRBV12-3 or TRBV12-4, the J call TRBJ2-3; 7 bases are shared with TRBD1. V lost 6 bases to trimming and J lost 2 bases; unmatched junction nucleotides: 8. This CDR3 contains 15 residues. DNA of the CDR3: TGTGCCAGCAGGCAGCTGACAGGGTCCACAGATACGCAGTATTTT. This codes for CASRQLTGSTDTQYF.

This clonotype has only a few counts. The chain uses TRBV5-1 and TRBJ2-1; 14 nucleotides align to TRBD2. The CDR3 length is 16 residues. Germline V gives CDR1 SGHRS, CDR2 YFSETQ. V gave up 0 bases and J gave up 12 bases; unmatched junction bases: 8. DNA for the CDR3: TGCGCCAGCAGCTTGGACATGGGACTAGCGGGAGACGCGCAGTTCTTC. Translation gives CASSLDMGLAGDAQFF. Looking up the rest from reference TRBV5-1 and TRBJ2-1 gives the full variable domain: KAGVTQTPRYLIKTRGQQVTLSCSPISGHRSVSWYQQTPGQGLQFLFEYFSETQRNKGNFPGRFSGRQFSNSRSEMNVSTLELGDSALYLCASSLDMGLAGDAQFFGPGTRLTVL.

The rearrangement joins TRBV5-1 to TRBJ2-7, with 14 bases fitting TRBD2. Trimming removed 3 bases from V and 7 bases from J; junction bases left unmatched: 9. CDR3 size: 16 residues. The germline gives CDR1 SGHRS, CDR2 YFSETQ. CDR3: CASSSPGLAGVYEQYF. The CDR3 DNA follows: TGCGCCAGCAGCTCACCGGGACTAGCGGGAGTTTATGAGCAGTACTTC.

This clonotype was counted a few times. Given a much more abundant clone one base away, this may be a read error. This sequence joins TRBV30 and TRBJ1-5, with 7 bases matching TRBD1. CDR3 size: 14 residues. V shed 3 bases, J shed 3 bases, and the junction held 5 bases outside the gene matches. Germline loops: CDR1 GTSNPN, CDR2 SVGIG (reference sequence). CDR3 loop: CAWSQGGVNQPQHF. The CDR3 DNA sequence: TGTGCCTGGAGCCAAGGGGGCGTCAATCAGCCCCAGCATTTT.

This clonotype has a count of ten or more. The chain's CDR3 is CASSQSETQYF. The CDR3 nucleotides are TGTGCCAGCAGTCAGTCGGAGACCCAGTACTTC. The chain is built from TRBV6-1 and TRBJ2-5; D remains unclear. Looked up from germline, CDR1 is MNHNS and CDR2 is SASEGT. The CDR3 has 11 residues. Trimming stripped 5 bases from V and 5 bases from J, with 6 bases between.

This clonotype has just a few counts. The genes are TRBV7-9 and TRBJ1-1, with D possibly matching TRBD1 (5 bases). The V and J ends lost 5 bases and 0 bases respectively, with 13 bases between them. This CDR3 is 15 amino acids long. Germline V gene sequence: CDR1 SEHNR, CDR2 FQNEAQ (reference sequence). The CDR3 sequence is CASSLGLGVNTEAFF. The CDR3 DNA sequence: TGTGCCAGCAGCCTCGGTCTAGGGGTGAACACTGAAGCTTTCTTT. Full variable domain (outside the CDR3, taken from reference TRBV7-9 and TRBJ1-1): DTGVSQNPRHKITKRGQNVTFRCDPISEHNRLYWYRQTLGQGPEFLTYFQNEAQLEKSRLLSDRFSAERPKGSFSTLEIQRTEQGDSAMYLCASSLGLGVNTEAFFGQGTRLTVV.

This clonotype has only a few counts. This chain links TRBV5-1 with TRBJ2-3; tentative D call: TRBD2 (6 bases). Germline V gives CDR1 SGHRS, CDR2 YFSETQ. The ends were cut back, 6 bases at V and 0 bases at J, with 14 bases in the middle. The length of the CDR3 is 15 residues. The CDR3 region is CASTRGSPSTDTQYF. CDR3 coding DNA: TGCGCCAGCACCCGGGGGTCCCCTAGCACAGATACGCAGTATTTT. Looking up the rest from reference TRBV5-1 and TRBJ2-3 gives the full variable domain: KAGVTQTPRYLIKTRGQQVTLSCSPISGHRSVSWYQQTPGQGLQFLFEYFSETQRNKGNFPGRFSGRQFSNSRSEMNVSTLELGDSALYLCASTRGSPSTDTQYFGPGTRLTVL.

This clonotype has a count of ten or more. The CDR3 sequence: CSARDPGRLAKNIQYF. The CDR3 DNA sequence: TGCAGTGCTAGAGATCCAGGAAGACTAGCCAAAAACATTCAGTACTTC. This chain links TRBV20-1 with TRBJ2-4; D unclear. V dropped 0 bases and J dropped 0 bases, with 12 bases sitting between them. The CDR3 loop spans 16 amino acids. Germline-derived CDR1 and CDR2 are DFQATT and SNEGSKA (reference sequence).

The chain couples TRBV9 to TRBJ2-1; D is perhaps TRBD2 (5 bases). Germline CDR1 SGDLS, CDR2 YYNGEE. This CDR3 is 15 amino acids long. V lost 0 bases and J lost 3, with 10 bases in between. The DNA of the CDR3 is TGTGCCAGCAGCGTAGAGGGCGGGTTCTACAATGAGCAGTTCTTC. Amino acid sequence: CASSVEGGFYNEQFF. Together with reference TRBV9 and TRBJ2-1, the CDR3 gives the full variable domain: DSGVTQTPKHLITATGQRVTLRCSPRSGDLSVYWYQQSLDQGLQFLIQYYNGEERAKGNILERFSAQQFPDLHSELNLSSLELGDSALYFCASSVEGGFYNEQFFGPGTRLTVL.